This TCR beta chain was observed in a study of cytomegalovirus exposure and HLA in healthy donors. Researchers ran the PCR with 60 Vbeta and 13 Jbeta primers. Profiled with immunoSEQ multiplex PCR; TCRdb holds only in-frame clones, not every one. The sample gives more than 95,000 clones, over 80% of which show up once; around 6.9% is in the top ten. V lost 6 bases, J lost 1 base, and 14 bases lay in between. The germline V gene encodes CDR1 MNHNS and CDR2 SASEGT. There are 15 residues in the CDR3. The sequencing sample was made of PBMCs. The chain combines TRBV6-1 with TRBJ2-3, with D tentatively TRBD2 (5 bases). This TCR was recovered from a man younger than 45 in good health and CMV-seropositive. The CDR3: CASRDFSEGTDTQYF. The CDR3 region has the DNA TGTGCCAGCAGGGACTTTTCCGAGGGCACAGATACGCAGTATTTT.